This entry features one TCR beta chain sequence. As yet, its antigen is unknown. Per the germline V gene, CDR1 is KGHSH and CDR2 is LQKENI. The V gene lost 0 bases and the J gene lost 4 bases, with 9 bases spanning the gap. This CDR3 spans 15 amino acids. The data stem from a study of shared clonotypes between healthy human individuals. General study results and limits: Rarefaction showed sorted-subset sequencing was incomplete despite large depth. Richness estimates generally favored naive over memory subsets.

The donor population consisted of healthy HIV-negative adults with no recent acute infections or vaccinations. Partitioning of CD4+ cells yielded a CD45RA+ naive subset and a CD45RA-negative memory subset. Clones were sequenced by immunoSEQ multiplex PCR, and TCRdb holds only the in-frame ones, with some missing. Of about 1.1 million clones listed, around 77% were seen once; the top ten hold approximately 0.95%. The sequenced sample was memory CD4+ T cells from PBMCs. The subset was: CD45RA-negative fraction. The gene calls are TRBV18 and TRBJ2-2; possibly TRBD2 for D (5 bases). The receptor was isolated from a man aged 18 to 30 in good health. Some clones in this sample may be carry-over from other donors' samples. CDR3 bases: TGTGCCAGCTCACCACCGAGGACTGGCACCGGGGAGCTGTTTTTT. Protein sequence: CASSPPRTGTGELFF.